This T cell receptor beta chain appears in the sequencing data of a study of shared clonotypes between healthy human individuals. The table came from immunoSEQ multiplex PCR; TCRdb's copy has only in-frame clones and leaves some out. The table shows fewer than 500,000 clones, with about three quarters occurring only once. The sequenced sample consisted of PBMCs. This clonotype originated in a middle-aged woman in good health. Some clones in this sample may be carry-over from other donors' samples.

DNA of the CDR3: TGTGCCAGCAGTTTGGTTAGCGGGAACGAGCAGTACTTC. This translates into CASSLVSGNEQYF. The chain has TRBV28 and TRBJ2-7, with TRBD2 matching over 8 bases. The CDR3 is made up of 13 amino acids. The junction had 3 bases not matched to a gene; V was cut back by 3 bases and J by 5 bases. Looked up from germline, CDR1 is MDHEN and CDR2 is SYDVKM.